The 14 T cell receptor beta chains below all came from one sample that was sequenced in a study of beta chain features in type 1 diabetes. The study reverse transcribed the entire isolated RNA, so it sequenced expressed TCRB transcripts. Clones were read by immunoSEQ multiplex PCR, and TCRdb kept only the in-frame ones, dropping some. The table includes approximately 200,000 clones, around 9.6% detected once. Input material: naive CD4+ T cells from blood. These receptors were taken from a woman under 30 in good health.

This clone was counted ten times or more. The chain joins TRBV7-9 to TRBJ2-3; unclear D gene. The length of the CDR3 is 12 residues. The germline gives CDR1 SEHNR, CDR2 FQNEAQ (reference sequence). The CDR3, as DNA: TGTGCGAACGGGTATTCCACAGATACGCAGTATTTT. Translation gives CANGYSTDTQYF.

This clone was detected many times. Here the CDR3 DNA reads TGCAGCGTTCGGACAGAGACCGACGAGCAGTACTTC. This gives the protein CSVRTETDEQYF. The chain employs TRBV29-1 and TRBJ2-7, with D possibly TRBD1 on 6 matching bases. Looked up from germline, CDR1 is SQVTM and CDR2 is ANQGSEA. CDR3 size: 12 residues. Trimming shortened V by 5 bases and J by 5 bases, and 13 bases separated the two germline ends.

The rearrangement uses TRBV29-1 and TRBJ2-3; D is uncertain. CDR3 length: 15 residues. V shed 7 bases and J shed 4 bases, with 21 bases lying between them. Germline V gene lookup returns CDR1 SQVTM and CDR2 ANQGSEA. Here the CDR3 reads CSGGPRTGRADTQYF. As DNA, the CDR3 is TGCAGCGGAGGTCCCAGAACGGGTCGCGCAGATACGCAGTATTTT.

This clone was seen only a few times. The chain has TRBV5-1 and TRBJ2-1; D is possibly TRBD1 (7 bases). V was trimmed by 0 bases and J by 2 bases, leaving 12 bases between them. CDR3 length equals 16 residues. Germline loops: CDR1 SGHRS, CDR2 YFSETQ. CDR3 protein: CASSLASGGTYNEQFF. CDR3 DNA: TGCGCCAGCAGCTTGGCTTCAGGGGGGACCTACAATGAGCAGTTCTTC.

This clone was seen a handful of times. V and J are TRBV7-9 and TRBJ2-1; tentatively, D is TRBD2 (5 bases). This CDR3 is 17 amino acids long. V lost 2 bases and J 10 bases, leaving 24 bases between the germline ends. The germline V gene has CDR1 SEHNR and CDR2 FQNEAQ (reference sequence). The chain's CDR3 is CASSLNSGQLVAWEQFF. For the CDR3, the DNA is TGTGCCAGCAGCTTAAACTCAGGTCAACTAGTCGCATGGGAGCAGTTCTTC. The entire variable domain, with the rest obtained from reference TRBV7-9 and TRBJ2-1, is as follows: DTGVSQNPRHKITKRGQNVTFRCDPISEHNRLYWYRQTLGQGPEFLTYFQNEAQLEKSRLLSDRFSAERPKGSFSTLEIQRTEQGDSAMYLCASSLNSGQLVAWEQFFGPGTRLTVL.

CDR3 in amino acids: CASSVDAVTGVRAEAFF. CDR3 sequence (DNA): TGTGCCAGCAGCGTAGATGCGGTAACAGGGGTACGTGCTGAAGCTTTCTTT. This chain joins TRBV9 and TRBJ1-1, with 7 bases that match TRBD1. Per germline, CDR1 SGDLS and CDR2 YYNGEE. V lost 0 bases, J lost 6 bases, and 14 bases stayed unmatched. CDR3 length: 17 amino acids.

In this sample, this clone turned up a few times. V and J are TRBV19 and TRBJ2-7, with no clear D. This CDR3 is 12 amino acids long. The V gene's germline CDR1 is LNHDA and CDR2 SQIVND (reference sequence). V dropped 6 bases and J dropped 2 bases, with 8 bases sitting between them. The DNA for the CDR3 is TGTGCCAGTAGCGGCAGGACCTACGAGCAGTACTTC. Protein sequence: CASSGRTYEQYF.

This rearrangement joins TRBV5-1 to TRBJ2-1; 11 positions match TRBD1. This CDR3 has 16 amino acids. Germline V lookup: CDR1 SGHRS, CDR2 YFSETQ. Trimming removed 4 bases from V and 9 bases from J; junction bases left unmatched: 12. The CDR3 sequence is CASSAAPGTGGGEQFF. CDR3 sequence (DNA): TGCGCCAGCAGCGCCGCCCCCGGGACAGGGGGTGGTGAGCAGTTCTTC.

This clone occurred a few times. The chain combines TRBV11-2 with TRBJ2-7; D is possibly TRBD2 (5 bases). Trimming removed 2 bases at V and 6 bases at J, with 20 bases between. CDR3 length equals 16 residues. Germline CDR1 reads SGHAT; CDR2 reads FQNNGV. The CDR3, as DNA: TGTGCCAGCAGCTTATTTAGCGAGCGGTCGCGCGCCGAGCAGTACTTC. This codes for CASSLFSERSRAEQYF.

In DNA form, the CDR3 reads TGTGCCAGCAGGGCAAAAACTAGCGGGGGAACTGGGTTCTTC. Its protein is CASRAKTSGGTGFF. The chain links TRBV6-1 to TRBJ2-1; the match to TRBD2 covers 11 bases. The CDR3 sequence is 14 residues long. Germline CDR1 reads MNHNS; CDR2 reads SASEGT. V was pared by 6 bases and J by 15 bases, with 13 bases of the junction left unmatched.

This clone showed up just a few times. J is TRBJ2-5 and V is TRBV19; the D gene is possibly TRBD2 (6 bases). This CDR3 has 14 amino acids. V was cut by 1 base and J by 5 bases, with 11 bases left in between. The germline CDR1 and CDR2 sequences are LNHDA and SQIVND (reference sequence). DNA of the CDR3: TGTGCCAGTAGTATAGGGAGGGCGGGGGAGACCCAGTACTTC. This encodes CASSIGRAGETQYF.

This clone has more than one count but fewer than ten. The chain's CDR3 is CASSQLGGAGYTF. The CDR3 nucleotides read TGTGCCAGCAGCCAATTAGGGGGGGCTGGCTACACCTTC. The V and J genes are TRBV16 and TRBJ1-2; D may be TRBD1 (6 bases). The germline V gene has CDR1 KGHSY and CDR2 FQNENV. Trimming pared 1 base from V and 7 bases from J, leaving 10 bases between. This CDR3 has 13 residues.

The chain links TRBV7-2 to TRBJ2-2, with D possibly being TRBD2 (6 bases). Germline V gene sequence: CDR1 SGHTA, CDR2 FQGNSA. This CDR3 spans 15 amino acids. The V end lost 0 bases, the J end lost 13 bases, and 18 bases lay between the germline ends. In DNA form, the CDR3 reads TGTGCCAGCAGCTTAGCGCAGGGCTTAAGCGGGTCGCTGTTTTTT. Translated: CASSLAQGLSGSLFF.

The V and J genes are TRBV11-2 and TRBJ2-7; the D gene is possibly TRBD2 (5 bases). The ends were cut back, 0 bases at V and 0 bases at J, with 12 bases in the middle. This CDR3 spans 16 amino acids. CDR1 SGHAT and CDR2 FQNNGV come from the germline V gene. The CDR3 loop is CASSLDLTTSSYEQYF. The CDR3, as DNA: TGTGCCAGCAGCTTAGATTTGACAACTAGCTCCTACGAGCAGTACTTC.